Presented here are 25 T cell receptor beta chains from one specimen sequenced in a study of response to subunit inactivated influenza vaccine. TCRdb used MiXCR to reprocess the RT-PCR reads, holding one entry per CDR3 protein. The table has under 850,000 distinct CDR3 sequences, 18% seen once. The sample was PBMCs from blood, taken about 5 days after vaccination. These receptors all come from a man over 45 who received an inactivated influenza vaccine.

The rearrangement uses TRBV19 and TRBJ2-6; the match to TRBD1 covers 7 bases. Germline loops: CDR1 LNHDA, CDR2 SQIVND (reference sequence). V gave up 3 bases and J gave up 0 bases; unmatched junction bases: 2. The CDR3 spans 16 residues. In DNA form, the CDR3 reads TGTGCCAGTAGTATGGACAGGATCTCTGGGGCCAACGTCCTGACTTTC. Translation: CASSMDRISGANVLTF.

This chain connects TRBV12-3 or TRBV12-4 to TRBJ1-2; TRBD1 is a possible D gene (6 bases). The CDR3 spans 14 residues. The germline V and J ends were trimmed by 6 bases and 5 bases, with 16 bases remaining between them. The CDR3 sequence: CASRPEGGGYGYTF. The CDR3 region has the DNA TGTGCCAGCAGGCCGGAGGGGGGGGGATATGGCTACACCTTC.

This clonotype was counted many times. This chain connects TRBV11-2 to TRBJ2-7, with D possibly being TRBD1 (6 bases). From germline, CDR1 is SGHAT and CDR2 FQNNGV. V dropped 6 bases and J dropped 3 bases, with 18 bases sitting between them. This CDR3 spans 15 amino acids. The CDR3 nucleotides read TGTGCCAGCAGTACAGGACCAGGGGCAAGCTACGAGCAGTACTTC. This codes for CASSTGPGASYEQYF.

The V gene is TRBV20-1, the J gene TRBJ2-5; tentatively, D is TRBD1 (5 bases). Germline V gene sequence: CDR1 DFQATT, CDR2 SNEGSKA (reference sequence). V was shortened by 0 bases and J by 3 bases, with 20 bases between the two germline ends. This CDR3 has 17 amino acids. The CDR3 DNA reads TGCAGTGCTAGAGAGGTCCCCGGCCAGGGCATTGAAGAGACCCAGTACTTC. Protein sequence: CSAREVPGQGIEETQYF.

This clonotype came up many times. CDR3 amino acids: CASSQHTNTGELFF. DNA of the CDR3: TGTGCCAGCAGCCAGCACACGAACACCGGGGAGCTGTTTTTT. The rearrangement joins TRBV4-2 to TRBJ2-2; D not certain. Germline V lookup: CDR1 LGHNA, CDR2 YNFKEQ. The germline V and J ends were trimmed by 3 bases and 0 bases, with 5 bases remaining between them. CDR3 length: 14 amino acids.

The sample holds a few counts of this clonotype. The chain has TRBV10-2 and TRBJ1-2; 8 positions match TRBD1. The germline CDR1 and CDR2 sequences are WSHSY and SAAADI. Losses at the gene ends were 3 bases for V and 8 bases for J; bases not matched to a gene: 11. The CDR3 loop spans 15 amino acids. The CDR3 sequence is CASSEVGTGVTGYTF. The CDR3 DNA reads as TGCGCCAGCAGTGAAGTGGGGACAGGCGTTACGGGCTACACCTTC.

This clonotype was found a few times. This chain links TRBV5-1 with TRBJ1-2; 7 bases align to TRBD1. Losses at the gene ends were 4 bases for V and 7 bases for J; bases not matched to a gene: 7. This CDR3 is built from 13 residues. Germline V gene lookup returns CDR1 SGHRS and CDR2 YFSETQ. The CDR3 reads CASSPTGDVGYTF. The CDR3 DNA follows: TGCGCCAGCAGCCCCACAGGGGATGTTGGCTACACCTTC.

V and J are TRBV5-1 and TRBJ2-2; unclear D gene. Germline values: CDR1 SGHRS, CDR2 YFSETQ. V lost 7 bases and J lost 5, with 6 bases in between. The CDR3 totals 11 residues. CDR3 bases: TGCGCCAGCGGCCTAACCGGGGAGCTGTTTTTT. Amino acids: CASGLTGELFF.

The chain uses TRBV20-1 and TRBJ2-7; either TRBD1 or TRBD2 may supply D (5 bases each). The CDR3 has 14 residues. V was shortened by 2 bases and J by 3 bases, with 14 bases between the two germline ends. Per germline, CDR1 DFQATT and CDR2 SNEGSKA (reference sequence). CDR3 region: CSARPRGEFYEQYF. The CDR3 DNA reads as TGCAGTGCTAGACCACGGGGCGAGTTCTACGAGCAGTACTTC.

This clonotype was found once. The rearrangement links TRBV20-1 to TRBJ2-7; D ambiguous. The V end was cut by 2 bases, the J end by 2 bases, with 10 bases between. This CDR3 is 13 amino acids long. The germline V gene has CDR1 DFQATT and CDR2 SNEGSKA (reference sequence). The CDR3 DNA follows: TGCAGTGCTAGATCCGGAGAAACCTACGAGCAGTACTTC. Translated, it gives CSARSGETYEQYF.

The CDR3 region is CASSLRRGREQFF. Written as DNA, the CDR3 is TGTGCCAGCAGCCTCAGGCGGGGACGAGAGCAGTTCTTC. The gene calls are TRBV7-2 and TRBJ2-1; weak D call: TRBD2 (6 bases). The length of the CDR3 is 13 residues. With 5 bases removed from V and 10 bases from J, the gap between germline ends came to 15 bases. Germline V gives CDR1 SGHTA, CDR2 FQGNSA.

The rearrangement uses TRBV5-1 and TRBJ2-5; TRBD2 might be the D (5 bases). The germline gives CDR1 SGHRS, CDR2 YFSETQ. CDR3 length: 17 amino acids. V was clipped by 1 base and J by 3 bases, with 19 bases between them. This CDR3 is CASSLLVSSGSEETQYF. The CDR3 bases are TGCGCCAGCAGCTTGCTGGTTTCGTCGGGGAGCGAAGAGACCCAGTACTTC.

The gene calls are TRBV5-1 and TRBJ1-1; TRBD1 is a possible D gene (5 bases). Germline V lookup: CDR1 SGHRS, CDR2 YFSETQ. V gave up 4 bases and J gave up 0 bases, with 13 bases separating them. CDR3 length equals 15 residues. This CDR3 reads CASSIGQIMNTEAFF. The CDR3 DNA is TGCGCCAGCAGCATAGGACAAATCATGAACACTGAAGCTTTCTTT.

This clonotype has just a few counts. This chain uses TRBV20-1 with TRBJ1-1, with TRBD1 as a possible D gene (6 bases). V was cut by 5 bases and J by 0 bases, with 13 bases left in between. Germline CDR1 reads DFQATT; CDR2 reads SNEGSKA (reference sequence). This CDR3 has 14 amino acids. The CDR3 here is CSADLGGLNTEAFF. For the CDR3, the DNA is TGCAGTGCTGATCTCGGGGGGCTGAACACTGAAGCTTTCTTT.

Points on this clonotype: A read error may produce the germline difference seen at one junction end. The chain links TRBV5-1 to TRBJ2-1; TRBD1 agrees at 7 bases. The germline V gene encodes CDR1 SGHRS and CDR2 YFSETQ. The CDR3 is made up of 16 amino acids. As DNA, the CDR3 is TGCGCCAGCAGCTTGGAAGGGGGCCAATCCTACAATGAGCAGTCCTTC. Its translation is CASSLEGGQSYNEQSF.

This clonotype has more than one count but fewer than ten. The rearrangement uses TRBV10-3 and TRBJ2-1; 7 nucleotides agree with TRBD1. The germline CDR1 and CDR2 sequences are ENHRY and SYGVKD. V shed 5 bases and J 4 bases; nucleotides not matched to a gene: 8. This CDR3 region has 15 residues. CDR3: CAISRQGVPYNEQFF. As DNA, the CDR3 is TGTGCCATCAGTAGACAGGGAGTTCCTTACAATGAGCAGTTCTTC.

The chain carries TRBV5-1 and TRBJ2-1; 7 bases are shared with TRBD1. The CDR3 is made up of 14 amino acids. V shed 4 bases, J shed 4 bases, and the junction held 5 bases outside the gene matches. Germline-derived CDR1 and CDR2 are SGHRS and YFSETQ. CDR3 bases: TGCGCCAGCAGCCCGACAGGGTTTTACAATGAGCAGTTCTTC. Its protein product is CASSPTGFYNEQFF. The whole variable domain, remainder taken from reference TRBV5-1 and TRBJ2-1, is KAGVTQTPRYLIKTRGQQVTLSCSPISGHRSVSWYQQTPGQGLQFLFEYFSETQRNKGNFPGRFSGRQFSNSRSEMNVSTLELGDSALYLCASSPTGFYNEQFFGPGTRLTVL.

The chain has TRBV5-1 and TRBJ1-6; the D is unclear. Germline V gives CDR1 SGHRS, CDR2 YFSETQ. CDR3 length: 15 residues. Between the trimmed V and J ends, which lost 1 base and 8 bases, there was a span of 13 bases. The CDR3 sequence is CASSLFSDEDSPLHF. In DNA form, the CDR3 reads TGCGCCAGCAGCTTGTTCAGCGACGAGGATTCACCCCTCCACTTT.

In its sample, this clonotype was seen a few times. The chain is built from TRBV15 and TRBJ2-3, with D unresolved. The CDR3 runs 14 residues. Trimming removed 1 base from V and 3 bases from J, with 8 bases in between. Germline CDR1 reads LNHNV; CDR2 reads YYDKDF (reference sequence). Here the CDR3 DNA reads TGTGCCACCAGCAGAGGGACGGTGACAGATACGCAGTATTTT. Translated, it gives CATSRGTVTDTQYF. Full variable domain (rest looked up from reference TRBV15 and TRBJ2-3): DAMVIQNPRYQVTQFGKPVTLSCSQTLNHNVMYWYQQKSSQAPKLLFHYYDKDFNNEADTPDNFQSRRPNTSFCFLDIRSPGLGDTAMYLCATSRGTVTDTQYFGPGTRLTVL.

The CDR3 DNA reads TGCAGTGCCATGTCGACAGGCGGAGGTTTCCGCAATCAGCCCCAGCATTTT. Amino acid sequence: CSAMSTGGGFRNQPQHF. This chain joins TRBV20-1 and TRBJ1-5; TRBD1 might be the D (6 bases). The V gene lost 6 bases and the J gene lost 2 bases, with 23 bases spanning the gap. Germline assignment: CDR1 DFQATT and CDR2 SNEGSKA (reference sequence). This CDR3 is built from 17 residues.

This clonotype was recorded a few times. This chain uses TRBV18 with TRBJ1-2, with 7 positions matching TRBD1. CDR1 is KGHSH and CDR2 is LQKENI in the germline V gene. V gave up 1 base and J gave up 3 bases; unmatched junction bases: 5. This CDR3 is 15 amino acids long. CDR3: CASSPRQGSDYGYTF. For the CDR3, the DNA is TGTGCCAGCTCACCACGACAGGGCTCAGACTATGGCTACACCTTC. Variable domain in full (rest from reference TRBV18 and TRBJ1-2): NAGVMQNPRHLVRRRGQEARLRCSPMKGHSHVYWYRQLPEEGLKFMVYLQKENIIDESGMPKERFSAEFPKEGPSILRIQQVVRGDSAAYFCASSPRQGSDYGYTFGSGTRLTVV.

The chain couples TRBV5-8 to TRBJ2-2, with D perhaps matching TRBD2 (5 bases). The ends were cut back, 0 bases at V and 1 base at J, with 13 bases in the middle. The germline V gene has CDR1 SGHTS and CDR2 YDEGEE. The CDR3 is made up of 17 amino acids. The CDR3 spells CASSLVSAQQNTGELFF. For the CDR3, the DNA is TGTGCCAGCAGCTTGGTTAGCGCCCAACAGAACACCGGGGAGCTGTTTTTT.

This clonotype appeared a single time. Given a much more abundant clone one base away, this may be a read error. V and J are TRBV6-1 and TRBJ2-1; D call uncertain. Trimming removed 6 bases from V and 8 bases from J, with 8 bases in between. This CDR3 is 11 amino acids long. Germline-derived CDR1 and CDR2 are MNHNS and SASEGT. The CDR3 sequence: CASSQRYEQFF. For the CDR3, the DNA is TGTGCCAGCAGCCAACGATATGAGCAGTTCTTC.

This clonotype occurred a few times. J is TRBJ1-1 and V is TRBV12-3 or TRBV12-4; perhaps TRBD1 as D (5 bases). CDR3 length: 13 amino acids. Trimming shortened V by 2 bases and J by 6 bases, and 10 bases separated the two germline ends. The CDR3 loop reads CASSLYGDAEAFF. CDR3 in DNA: TGTGCCAGCAGTTTATATGGGGACGCTGAAGCTTTCTTT.

This chain connects TRBV7-3 to TRBJ2-3, with TRBD2 as a possible D gene (6 bases). In germline, CDR1 is SGHTA, CDR2 FQGTGA. Between the trimmed V and J ends, which lost 0 bases and 2 bases, there was a span of 9 bases. CDR3 size: 15 residues. The CDR3 here is CASSLTGGITDTQYF. The CDR3 nucleotides are TGTGCCAGCAGCTTAACCGGCGGGATCACAGATACGCAGTATTTT.